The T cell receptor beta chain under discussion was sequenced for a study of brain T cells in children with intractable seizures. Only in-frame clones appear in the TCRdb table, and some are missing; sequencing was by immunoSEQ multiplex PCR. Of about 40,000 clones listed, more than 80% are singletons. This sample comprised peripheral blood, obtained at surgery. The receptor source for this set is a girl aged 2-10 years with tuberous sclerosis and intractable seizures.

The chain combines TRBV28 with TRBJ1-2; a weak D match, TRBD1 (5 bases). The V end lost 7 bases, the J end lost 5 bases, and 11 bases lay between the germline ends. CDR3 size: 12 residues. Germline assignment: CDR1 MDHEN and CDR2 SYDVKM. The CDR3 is CASTLGGYGYTF. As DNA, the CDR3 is TGTGCCAGCACCTTGGGGGGGTATGGCTACACCTTC.